This T cell receptor (beta chain) is drawn from a study of breast tumors, draining lymph nodes, adjacent tissues. Findings and caveats of the study: That most tumor T cells come from lymph nodes remained unproven.

TCRdb reprocessed the multiplex PCR reads with MiXCR, giving one entry per CDR3 protein. The sample lists around 17,000 distinct CDR3 sequences; just under 45% were seen once. This clonotype came up many times. Its antigen is unidentified. Just one base apart from a much larger clone, this may be a read error. CDR3 size: 15 residues. Germline V gene sequence: CDR1 SGHAT, CDR2 FQNNGV. Between the trimmed V and J ends, which lost 5 bases and 3 bases, there was a span of 16 bases. Input material: tumor-adjacent breast tissue. This chain joins TRBV11-2 and TRBJ1-2; the D gene is possibly TRBD1 (6 bases). The clonotype was recovered from a female donor with breast cancer. Some clones in this sample may be carry-over from other donors' samples. Here the CDR3 reads CASSGYRDAYYGYTF. In nucleotides, the CDR3 is TGTGCCAGCAGCGGATACAGGGACGCCTACTATGGCTACACCTTC. Full variable domain (outside the CDR3, taken from reference TRBV11-2 and TRBJ1-2): EAGVAQSPRYKIIEKRQSVAFWCNPISGHATLYWYQQILGQGPKLLIQFQNNGVVDDSQLPKDRFSAERLKGVDSTLKIQPAKLEDSAVYLCASSGYRDAYYGYTFGSGTRLTVV.